Listed below are T cell receptor beta chains from one sample, sequenced in a study of identical twins. TCRdb recomputed calls from the 5' RACE reads with MiXCR, one row per CDR3 protein. The sample has about 890,000 distinct CDR3 sequences, about 12% seen once. The same sample was also studied in work on yellow fever vaccine responses in identical twins.

Material for sequencing was PBMCs. The receptors derive from a woman aged 18-30 years in good health. CDR3s include the opening cysteine and the closing phenylalanine or tryptophan. The D gene is left open where the match is weak. The size of a clone is reported for some rows only, either as once, few or many, or as a class for expanded clones.

TRBJ2-1 | TRBV19 | . | few | CASSIRNEQFF | TGTGCCAGTAGTATAAGAAATGAGCAGTTCTTC
TRBJ2-1 | TRBV5-1 | . | many | CASSLGQGLNEQFF | TGCGCCAGCAGCTTGGGACAGGGACTCAATGAGCAGTTCTTC
TRBJ2-7 | TRBV6-5 | TRBD2 | few | CASSPSRGTYEQYF | TGTGCCAGCAGTCCCTCGCGGGGGACCTACGAGCAGTACTTC
TRBJ1-2 | TRBV27 | TRBD1 | many | CASSFGQDYGYTF | TGTGCCAGCAGTTTTGGACAGGACTATGGCTACACCTTC
TRBJ1-1 | TRBV10-3 | . | many | CAISREVSTEAFF | TGTGCCATCAGCCGGGAGGTTAGCACTGAAGCTTTCTTT
TRBJ1-4 | TRBV25-1 | . | many | CASSESGGNEKLFF | TGTGCCAGCAGTGAGTCAGGCGGGAATGAAAAACTGTTTTTT
TRBJ2-2 | TRBV12-3/TRBV12-4 | TRBD2 | few | CASSQAPGTSGATGELFF | TGTGCCAGCAGTCAAGCCCCCGGGACTAGCGGAGCCACCGGGGAGCTGTTTTTT
TRBJ1-5 | TRBV3-1 | . | . | CASGHDNQPQHF | TGTGCCAGCGGACACGACAATCAGCCCCAGCATTTT
TRBJ1-6 | TRBV5-1 | TRBD1 | . | CASSLTGTDYSPLHF | TGCGCCAGCAGCTTAACCGGGACAGACTATTCACCCCTCCACTTT
TRBJ2-1 | TRBV10-1 | TRBD2 | few | CASSATVTSGYNEQFF | TGCGCCAGCAGTGCGACGGTGACTAGCGGATACAATGAGCAGTTCTTC
TRBJ2-2 | TRBV24-1 | . | . | CAAQGSYTGELFF | TGTGCCGCCCAGGGTAGTTACACCGGGGAGCTGTTTTTT
TRBJ2-5 | TRBV20-1 | . | few | CSARFRLQETQYF | TGCAGTGCTAGATTCCGACTCCAAGAGACCCAGTACTTC
TRBJ2-2 | TRBV3-1 | TRBD1 | few | CASSHPPGQGENTGELFF | TGTGCCAGCAGCCACCCCCCCGGACAGGGAGAGAACACCGGGGAGCTGTTTTTT
TRBJ2-7 | TRBV27 | TRBD1 | many | CASSPPGQGGNEQYF | TGTGCCAGCAGTCCCCCGGGACAGGGAGGCAACGAGCAGTACTTC
TRBJ1-1 | TRBV21-1 | . | few | CASSKRREVQGARNTEAFF | TGTGCCAGCAGCAAACGGAGGGAAGTGCAGGGGGCCCGAAACACTGAAGCTTTCTTT
TRBJ1-1 | TRBV18 | . | . | CASSPPAGTKNTEAFF | TGTGCCAGCTCACCACCGGCAGGGACCAAGAACACTGAAGCTTTCTTT
TRBJ2-3 | TRBV7-9 | . | few | CASTRLDLTDTQYF | TGTGCCAGCACCAGACTAGATCTCACAGATACGCAGTATTTT
TRBJ1-2 | TRBV29-1 | . | . | CSVDSGTAYGYTF | TGCAGCGTTGACTCGGGGACGGCGTATGGCTACACCTTC
TRBJ2-5 | TRBV5-1 | . | few | CASSLDRRLETQYF | TGCGCCAGCAGCTTGGACAGGAGGTTGGAGACCCAGTACTTC